Sequencing of this TCR beta chain was carried out in a study of T cell responses to AZD1222 COVID-19 vaccine. TCRdb keeps only in-frame clones here, not all; method: immunoSEQ multiplex PCR. The data show about 190,000 clones, about 94% seen once. The CDR3 loop spans 14 amino acids. V was cut by 7 bases and J by 4 bases, with 13 bases left in between. Germline CDR1 reads LNHDA; CDR2 reads SQIVND (reference sequence). This receptor was identified in an adult in good health. The material was peripheral blood, obtained on day 0 of AZD1222 vaccination. The chain is built from TRBV19 and TRBJ2-2; D is undetermined. The DNA of the CDR3 is TGTGCCAGTACTCTTGGGGAATCCACCGGGGAGCTGTTTTTT. Its translation: CASTLGESTGELFF.